The 15 T cell receptor beta chains below come from one sample, sequenced in a study of CD8+CD57+ T cells in acquired aplastic anemia. CD8+CD57+ cell expansion, shown by flow cytometry, had occurred in the patients selected for sequencing. Investigators profiled TCR beta VDJ and CDR3 from genomic DNA template. TCRdb passed the reads through MiXCR, listing each CDR3 protein once. The repertoire holds 150,000 to 200,000 distinct CDR3 sequences, about 60% seen once, with about 44% in the top ten. The sequenced material came from sorted CD4+, CD8+, or CD8+CD57+ T cells (not recorded which) from PBMCs. These receptors came from a human donor with aplastic anemia.

V is TRBV19 and J is TRBJ1-2; possibly TRBD1 for D (5 bases). V was trimmed by 7 bases and J by 4 bases, leaving 16 bases between them. CDR3 length equals 14 residues. The germline CDR1 and CDR2 sequences are LNHDA and SQIVND (reference sequence). CDR3: CASIPAGESYGYTF. Here the CDR3 DNA reads TGTGCCAGTATCCCGGCGGGGGAGAGCTATGGCTACACCTTC.

This chain connects TRBV7-7 to TRBJ2-1; 8 bases match TRBD2. Germline trimming cut 5 bases from V and 10 bases from J; bases unmatched to any gene: 19. The germline gives CDR1 SSHAT, CDR2 FNYEAQ (reference sequence). The CDR3 totals 17 residues. The CDR3 region is CASSPIILGLGAQEQFF. The CDR3 DNA reads TGTGCCAGCAGCCCGATCATTTTGGGACTAGGCGCACAGGAGCAGTTCTTC.

This clonotype turned up a few times. The rearrangement links TRBV7-3 to TRBJ2-7, with 11 positions matching TRBD2. The germline V gene has CDR1 SGHTA and CDR2 FQGTGA. Trimming removed 5 bases from V and 0 bases from J; junction bases left unmatched: 3. The CDR3 runs to 15 residues. Here the CDR3 reads CASSPGTSGSYEQYF. CDR3 nucleotide sequence: TGTGCCAGCAGCCCTGGGACTAGCGGCTCCTACGAGCAGTACTTC.

The chain is built from TRBV7-9 and TRBJ1-1, with TRBD1 as a possible D gene (6 bases). With 5 bases removed from V and 4 bases from J, the gap between germline ends came to 17 bases. The CDR3 is 15 amino acids. CDR1 and CDR2 from the germline V gene are SEHNR and FQNEAQ (reference sequence). In DNA form, the CDR3 reads TGTGCCAGCAGCCGAACAGGGTCGGAAGGCACTGAAGCTTTCTTT. Its translation: CASSRTGSEGTEAFF.

The chain links TRBV7-3 to TRBJ2-2, with D perhaps matching TRBD1 (5 bases). Germline V gene sequence: CDR1 SGHTA, CDR2 FQGTGA. The germline V and J ends were trimmed by 3 bases and 11 bases, with 10 bases remaining between them. This CDR3 region has 12 residues. The CDR3 DNA is TGTGCCAGCAGCTTTCAGGGCCAAGAGCTGTTTTTT. As protein: CASSFQGQELFF.

Ten or more counts support this clonotype. The chain is built from TRBV2 and TRBJ1-6; D possibly corresponds to TRBD1 (5 bases). Trimming stripped 2 bases from V and 10 bases from J, with 18 bases between. The CDR3 spans 16 residues. Per the germline V gene, CDR1 is SNHLY and CDR2 is FYNNEI. Here the CDR3 reads CASSEKGDLRGSPLHF. The CDR3 DNA follows: TGTGCCAGCAGTGAAAAAGGGGACCTCCGGGGGTCACCCCTCCACTTT.

Many counts were recorded for this clonotype. V is TRBV25-1 and J is TRBJ1-2; TRBD1 aligns across 11 bases. This CDR3 has 17 residues. After removal of 1 base from V and 4 bases from J, the junction contained 8 bases not matched to a gene. Germline CDR1 is MGHDK and CDR2 is SYGVNS. DNA for the CDR3: TGTGCCAGCAGTGAATGGAGCGGACAGGGGGCAGGCTATGGCTACACCTTC. The encoded protein is CASSEWSGQGAGYGYTF.

The chain joins TRBV7-6 to TRBJ2-2; D perhaps matches TRBD1 (5 bases). V lost 2 bases to trimming and J lost 2 bases, with 9 bases between them. The CDR3 has 15 amino acids. Per the germline V gene, CDR1 is SGHVS and CDR2 is FNYEAQ. The CDR3 region has the DNA TGTGCCAGCAGCTTACTACAGGTCAACACCGGGGAGCTGTTTTTT. Protein: CASSLLQVNTGELFF.

Concerning this clonotype: A read error may account for a junction end that differs from germline. This chain joins TRBV24-1 and TRBJ2-3; D call uncertain. Looked up from germline, CDR1 is KGHDR and CDR2 is SFDVKD. This CDR3 spans 12 amino acids. This CDR3 is CASSSATDTQYF. The CDR3 DNA reads TGTGCCTCCAGTTCGGCCACAGATACGCAGTATTTT.

In its sample, this clonotype was seen many times. The V gene is TRBV6-1, the J gene TRBJ1-1; no clear D. Trimming took 5 bases from V and 0 from J, leaving 13 bases between them. CDR3 length equals 15 residues. The germline gives CDR1 MNHNS, CDR2 SASEGT. DNA of the CDR3: TGTGCCAGCAGTCTAGGTCGGACGGTGAACACTGAAGCTTTCTTT. As protein: CASSLGRTVNTEAFF.

This clonotype occurred many times. V gene TRBV4-1 combines with J gene TRBJ1-2; possibly TRBD1 for D (6 bases). Trimming removed 5 bases at V and 4 bases at J, with 17 bases between. The CDR3 length is 15 residues. CDR1 is MGHRA and CDR2 is YSYEKL in the germline V gene. The CDR3 spells CASSYWTAFPYGYTF. Here the CDR3 DNA reads TGCGCCAGCAGCTACTGGACAGCTTTCCCCTATGGCTACACCTTC.

This clonotype has at least ten counts. The chain links TRBV2 to TRBJ2-1, with 10 bases lining up with TRBD1. CDR3 size: 17 residues. Germline V gene sequence: CDR1 SNHLY, CDR2 FYNNEI. V was pared by 4 bases and J by 2 bases, with 8 bases of the junction left unmatched. The CDR3 sequence: CASSVDRGGGTYNEQFF. CDR3 nucleotide sequence: TGTGCCAGCAGTGTGGACAGGGGGGGGGGAACCTACAATGAGCAGTTCTTC. The full variable domain, rest sourced from reference TRBV2 and TRBJ2-1, is EPEVTQTPSHQVTQMGQEVILRCVPISNHLYFYWYRQILGQKVEFLVSFYNNEISEKSEIFDDQFSVERPDGSNFTLKIRSTKLEDSAMYFCASSVDRGGGTYNEQFFGPGTRLTVL.

CDR3 nucleotide sequence: TGTGCCAGCAGCTTAATGGGTTCACCCCTCCACTTT. Its translation: CASSLMGSPLHF. The V call is TRBV7-2, the J call TRBJ1-6; no clear D gene. Germline V gives CDR1 SGHTA, CDR2 FQGNSA. The CDR3 loop spans 12 amino acids. Trimming cost V 2 bases and J 9 bases, with 5 bases left between them.

This clonotype was detected only a few times. This chain connects TRBV24-1 to TRBJ2-3; D uncertain. V was clipped by 4 bases and J by 1 base, with 8 bases between them. The CDR3 runs 14 residues. Per germline, CDR1 KGHDR and CDR2 SFDVKD. The CDR3 sequence is CATSDRAGTDTQYF. CDR3 in DNA: TGTGCCACCAGTGACCGTGCAGGCACAGATACGCAGTATTTT.

This clonotype was counted at least ten times. The rearrangement links TRBV2 to TRBJ2-2; TRBD2 matches 8 bases. CDR3 length: 15 residues. Trimming took 6 bases from V and 2 from J; bases not matched to a gene: 5. The germline V gene encodes CDR1 SNHLY and CDR2 FYNNEI. The chain's CDR3 is CASSGLADNTGELFF. CDR3 nucleotides: TGTGCCAGCAGCGGACTAGCTGATAACACCGGGGAGCTGTTTTTT.